The present entry profiles one TCR beta chain with its context. This specimen comes from a study of blood T cell repertoires in COVID-19. Study overall: Nucleic acid was either cDNA or gDNA, and it came from T cells, B-cell-depleted T cells, or PBMCs.

Some clones are missing from TCRdb's copy, which holds only in-frame ones; the method was immunoSEQ multiplex PCR. The repertoire holds approximately 150,000 clones, with 80% to 85% as singletons. Germline loops: CDR1 SGHAT, CDR2 FQNNGV. The CDR3 loop spans 15 amino acids. V lost 1 base and J 2 bases, leaving 12 bases between the germline ends. The specimen was peripheral blood. The chain carries TRBV11-2 and TRBJ2-7; TRBD1 is a possible D gene (6 bases). The TCR originated in a man aged 65 to 85 with active or convalescent COVID-19. The CDR3 DNA reads TGTGCCAGCAGCTTAGGGGTAGACAGGACCTACGAGCAGTACTTC. Translated, it gives CASSLGVDRTYEQYF.